The rows below give T cell receptor beta chains drawn from one sample of a study of blood T cell repertoires in COVID-19. Profiling relied on immunoSEQ multiplex PCR, and the TCRdb table lists in-frame clones only, not all of them. This table has over 90,000 clones, around nine tenths appearing once. The sample was peripheral blood. Receptors were obtained from a woman at least 80 years old in a cohort sampled during active COVID-19. Both conserved end residues are part of each CDR3. The D gene is left open where the match is weak. Size is stated for part of the rows, as once, few or many counts, or as a class when the clone is expanded.

d_call	j_call	clone_size	v_call	cdr3_nt	cdr3_aa
TRBD1	TRBJ1-5	-	TRBV6-2/TRBV6-3	TGTGCCAGCAGTTTCGGGACAGGGGCCATAAGCAATCAGCCCCAGCATTTT	CASSFGTGAISNQPQHF
-	TRBJ1-3	-	TRBV11-2	TGTGCCAGCAGCTCCCCGGGAAAAGGAAACACCATATATTTT	CASSSPGKGNTIYF
TRBD2	TRBJ2-5	-	TRBV2	TGTGCCAGCAGTGATAGCGGGGGGGCAGAGACCCAGTACTTC	CASSDSGGAETQYF
TRBD2	TRBJ2-2	-	TRBV3-1/TRBV3-2	TGTGCCAGCAGATTCGGGACTAGCGGCTCGAACACCGGGGAGCTGTTTTTT	CASRFGTSGSNTGELFF
-	TRBJ1-1	-	TRBV28	TGTGCCAGCAATTTAGTCCTAAACACTGAAGCTTTCTTT	CASNLVLNTEAFF
TRBD2	TRBJ2-5	-	TRBV6-2/TRBV6-3	TGTGCCAGCAGTTACTCCGCCTGGGCTAGCGGTGAAGAGACCCAGTACTTC	CASSYSAWASGEETQYF
-	TRBJ2-2	-	TRBV5-6	TGTGCCAGCAGCTCGGATGGCGGGATAACCGGGGAGCTGTTTTTT	CASSSDGGITGELFF
-	TRBJ2-7	-	TRBV5-1	TGCGCCAGCAGCTTGGATCTTAGCGCAGACCCTCCGTACTTC	CASSLDLSADPPYF
TRBD2	TRBJ2-1	-	TRBV3-1/TRBV3-2	TGTGCCAGCACCCTTAGGGGGACTAGAAATGAGCAGTTCTTC	CASTLRGTRNEQFF
TRBD2	TRBJ2-3	-	TRBV18	TGTGCCAGCTCTTCGGGACTAGCGGGGGGGACAGATACGCAGTATTTT	CASSSGLAGGTDTQYF
TRBD2	TRBJ2-3	-	TRBV4-2	TGTGCCAGCAGCCAGGGAGAAGCGGGAGGGCCTCTCGAGAGCACAGATACGCAGTATTTT	CASSQGEAGGPLESTDTQYF
-	TRBJ1-3	-	TRBV20-1	TGCAGTGCTAGTGAAGGAGGGGTCGGAAACACCATATATTTT	CSASEGGVGNTIYF
-	TRBJ2-1	-	TRBV3-1/TRBV3-2	TGTGCCAGCAGCCAAGATGGAGTGGGTGAGCAGTTCTTC	CASSQDGVGEQFF
TRBD1	TRBJ2-7	-	TRBV6-5	TGTGCCAGAGGTCCGGGACAGGGACCCTACGAGCAGTACTTC	CARGPGQGPYEQYF
TRBD1	TRBJ1-1	-	TRBV20-1	TGCAGTGCTAGTCCCGGGACAGGGGCTGTGGCTTTCTTT	CSASPGTGAVAFF
TRBD1	TRBJ1-4	-	TRBV28	TGTGCCAGCAGTCCACCGGGACAGGGTGGTCTTGTTATTTTT	CASSPPGQGGLVIF
TRBD2	TRBJ2-5	few	TRBV9	TGTGCCAGCAGCCCCCGGGCCGGGGGGGAGGTTGCCCAGTACTTC	CASSPRAGGEVAQYF
TRBD1	TRBJ2-7	-	TRBV9	TGTGCCAGCAGCGTCCAGGGGGCCCAAGGGTCGTTCAACGAGCAGTACTTC	CASSVQGAQGSFNEQYF
-	TRBJ1-3	-	TRBV6-4	TGTGCCAGCAGTGTACAGGGAGGGTACGGAAACACCATATATTTT	CASSVQGGYGNTIYF
-	TRBJ1-2	-	TRBV7-9	TGTGCCAGCAGCTTAGACGGCCAGGGGTATGGCTACACCTTC	CASSLDGQGYGYTF
TRBD2	TRBJ2-1	-	TRBV6-4	TGTGCCAGCAGTCCACGGGGTTTAGCGGGGTACAATGAGCAGTTCTTC	CASSPRGLAGYNEQFF
-	TRBJ2-5	-	TRBV20-1	TGCAGTGCTCGACTGGTGGAGACCCAGTACTTC	CSARLVETQYF
-	TRBJ2-5	-	TRBV7-9	TGTGCCAGCAGCCCAGGGACAACTCCCCAAGAGACCCAGTACTTC	CASSPGTTPQETQYF
-	TRBJ2-7	-	TRBV29-1	TGCAGCGCACAGGGACGAGAGCAGTACTTC	CSAQGREQYF
TRBD1	TRBJ1-1	-	TRBV5-5	TGTGCCAGCAGCTATTGGGACAGGGCAACTGAAGCTTTCTTT	CASSYWDRATEAFF
-	TRBJ2-3	-	TRBV7-5	TGTGCCAAACCATCACGGGGGGCCACAGATACGCAGTATTTT	CAKPSRGATDTQYF
-	TRBJ1-2	-	TRBV6-6	TGTGCCAGCAGCCCACCACAGGGCCTCTATGGCTACACCTTC	CASSPPQGLYGYTF
-	TRBJ1-2	-	TRBV12-3/TRBV12-4	TGTGCCAGCAGGGCAGGGTTGTACTATGGCTACACCTTC	CASRAGLYYGYTF
TRBD1	TRBJ1-2	once	TRBV6-2/TRBV6-3	TGTGCCAGCAGTTACCTCGGACAGGGTGGCTACACCTTC	CASSYLGQGGYTF
-	TRBJ2-3	-	TRBV19	TGTGCCAGTAGTACTGGACAGACAACGGATACGCAGTATTTT	CASSTGQTTDTQYF
TRBD2	TRBJ2-7	-	TRBV5-8	TGTGCCAGCAGCTTCACTAGCGGGGCCTACGAGCAGTACTTC	CASSFTSGAYEQYF
-	TRBJ1-6	-	TRBV9	TGTGCCAGCAGCGTAAATGCCGGTGCCAATTCACCCCTCCACTTT	CASSVNAGANSPLHF
TRBD2	TRBJ2-3	-	TRBV5-1	TGCGCCAGCGCGATGAGTGAGACTAGCGGGCCCTATACGCAGTATTTT	CASAMSETSGPYTQYF
-	TRBJ1-6	-	TRBV4-1	TGCGCCAGCAGCCCGGGGAGCAGCTCCTATAATTCACTCCTCCACTTT	CASSPGSSSYNSLLHF
TRBD2	TRBJ2-1	-	TRBV3-1/TRBV3-2	TGTGCCAGCAGCCCTGGGACTAGCGGGGGAAAATCCAATGAGCAGTTCTTC	CASSPGTSGGKSNEQFF
-	TRBJ1-3	-	TRBV19	TGTGCCAGTAGCCAGGCAACTGGAAACACCATATATTTT	CASSQATGNTIYF
-	TRBJ2-2	-	TRBV19	TGTGCCAGTAGTATTGGGCTAGGGAGCACCGGGGAGCTGTTTTTT	CASSIGLGSTGELFF